This T cell receptor (beta chain) was captured in a study of blood T cell repertoires in COVID-19. Study at large: The study drew acute and convalescent COVID-19 samples from the United States, Italy and Spain. Sources were T cells, B-cell-depleted T cells, or PBMCs; the material itself was cDNA or gDNA.

Clones were read by immunoSEQ multiplex PCR, and TCRdb kept only the in-frame ones, dropping some. This table has roughly 120,000 clones, less than 95% appearing once. Trimming cost V 3 bases and J 4 bases; bases outside gene matches: 6. The CDR3 has 15 residues. The germline V gene has CDR1 MDHEN and CDR2 SYDVKM. The gene calls are TRBV28 and TRBJ1-2, with 9 bases aligning to TRBD1. This TCR came from a human donor with active COVID-19. The donor label of this sample is uncertain. Sequences were obtained from peripheral blood. The CDR3 region is CASSFRQGVIYGYTF. DNA of the CDR3: TGTGCCAGCAGTTTCCGACAGGGGGTTATCTATGGCTACACCTTC.